These 14 T cell receptor beta chains originate from one sample sequenced in a study of cytomegalovirus exposure and HLA in healthy donors (dated 2017 in TCRdb). Preparation of the library involved the immunoSEQ multiplex PCR assay. The multiplex PCR relied on a mix of 60 forward primers for TCR Vbeta segments and 13 reverse primers for TCR Jbeta segments. TCRdb's version of the immuneACCESS table is confined to in-frame rearrangements and falls short of the full clone set. An unresolved V gene accounts for under half of the shortfall where checked; the remainder is of unknown origin. The sample records around 150,000 clones, 65% to 80% of which are singletons. The top ten hold roughly 1.9% of the sample. The sequenced material came from PBMCs. The receptors were gathered from a female donor in good health and CMV-seronegative.

The V and J genes are TRBV5-1 and TRBJ1-1; TRBD1 aligns across 10 bases. The germline V gene encodes CDR1 SGHRS and CDR2 YFSETQ. V shed 4 bases, J shed 0 bases, and the junction held 6 bases outside the gene matches. This CDR3 spans 16 amino acids. CDR3 loop: CASSPRQGALNTEAFF. In DNA, the CDR3 is TGCGCCAGCAGCCCCAGACAGGGGGCCTTGAACACTGAAGCTTTCTTT.

CDR3 coding DNA: TGCGCCAGCAGCCAGGACACGGTGACCTACGAGCAGTACTTC. It specifies CASSQDTVTYEQYF. The rearrangement joins TRBV5-1 to TRBJ2-7; D might be TRBD1 (5 bases). The CDR3 loop spans 14 amino acids. CDR1 SGHRS and CDR2 YFSETQ come from the germline V gene. Trimming removed 4 bases from V and 2 bases from J, with 13 bases in between.

The chain uses TRBV5-8 and TRBJ2-1, with D tentatively TRBD1 (6 bases). Trimming left V 2 bases short and J 4 bases short, with 13 bases between. Germline CDR1 reads SGHTS; CDR2 reads YDEGEE. This CDR3 spans 15 amino acids. The CDR3, as DNA: TGTGCCAGCAGCTTACAGGGCCCCCTTTACAATGAGCAGTTCTTC. Its protein is CASSLQGPLYNEQFF.

In this sample, this clone turned up once. V gene TRBV5-5 combines with J gene TRBJ1-1; D not certain. CDR1 and CDR2 from the germline V gene are SGHKS and YYEKEE (reference sequence). V was trimmed by 2 bases and J by 3 bases, leaving 5 bases between them. The CDR3 sequence is 12 residues long. CDR3 in amino acids: CASSFIDTEAFF. The CDR3 nucleotides read TGTGCCAGCAGCTTTATAGACACTGAAGCTTTCTTT. The full variable domain, its missing parts supplied by reference TRBV5-5 and TRBJ1-1, is DAGVTQSPTHLIKTRGQQVTLRCSPISGHKSVSWYQQVLGQGPQFIFQYYEKEERGRGNFPDRFSARQFPNYSSELNVNALLLGDSALYLCASSFIDTEAFFGQGTRLTVV.

The rearrangement links TRBV5-1 to TRBJ2-5; D is undetermined. V lost 1 base, J lost 5 bases, and 9 bases lay in between. CDR3 size: 13 residues. CDR1 is SGHRS and CDR2 is YFSETQ in the germline V gene. CDR3 nucleotides: TGCGCCAGCAGCTTGACTTCCCGGGAGACCCAGTACTTC. Translation gives CASSLTSRETQYF.

This chain uses TRBV2 with TRBJ1-4; D is unclear. CDR3 length: 16 amino acids. In germline, CDR1 is SNHLY, CDR2 FYNNEI. Trimming shortened V by 2 bases and J by 0 bases, and 10 bases separated the two germline ends. CDR3 DNA sequence: TGTGCCAGCAGTGAAAACGGTTTGCCAACTAATGAAAAACTGTTTTTT. This sequence encodes CASSENGLPTNEKLFF.

The chain employs TRBV19 and TRBJ2-7; 9 bases are shared with TRBD1. From germline, CDR1 is LNHDA and CDR2 SQIVND (reference sequence). CDR3 length: 16 amino acids. The V segment lost 0 bases and the J segment 5 bases; nucleotides outside the gene matches: 8. For the CDR3, the DNA is TGTGCCAGTAGTATAGAACCGGGACAGGGCGTCGACGAGCAGTACTTC. This gives the protein CASSIEPGQGVDEQYF.

The chain employs TRBV6-1 and TRBJ2-1; 15 nucleotides agree with TRBD2. CDR3 size: 19 residues. Per germline, CDR1 MNHNS and CDR2 SASEGT. V was pared by 3 bases and J by 6 bases, with 12 bases of the junction left unmatched. CDR3 amino acids: CASSDSGPGLAGGPNEQFF. Written as DNA, the CDR3 is TGTGCCAGCAGTGATTCCGGGCCGGGACTAGCGGGGGGACCCAATGAGCAGTTCTTC.

The J gene is TRBJ1-2, the V gene TRBV19, with 7 bases that match TRBD1. V lost 1 base to trimming and J lost 2 bases; unmatched junction nucleotides: 4. CDR1 is LNHDA and CDR2 is SQIVND in the germline V gene (reference sequence). The CDR3 has 15 amino acids. The CDR3: CASSIGGGKNYGYTF. The DNA of the CDR3 is TGTGCCAGTAGTATAGGAGGGGGCAAGAACTATGGCTACACCTTC.

This clone was detected a few times. V and J are TRBV4-1 and TRBJ2-4; 9 nucleotides agree with TRBD2. This CDR3 contains 16 residues. The ends lost 3 bases at V and 4 bases at J; junction bases unmatched: 7. Germline CDR1 is MGHRA and CDR2 is YSYEKL. CDR3 coding DNA: TGCGCCAGCAGCCACCTCCTAGCGGGACGGAAAAACATTCAGTACTTC. Protein product: CASSHLLAGRKNIQYF.

The gene calls are TRBV11-1 and TRBJ2-4, with 7 bases aligning to TRBD1. With 4 bases clipped from V and 1 base from J, the junction kept 4 bases outside the gene matches. CDR3 length equals 15 residues. Germline CDR1 reads SGHAT; CDR2 reads FQDESV (reference sequence). The CDR3 loop reads CASSYGTDAKNIQYF. The CDR3 DNA reads TGTGCCAGCAGCTACGGGACAGATGCCAAAAACATTCAGTACTTC.

The chain couples TRBV6-5 to TRBJ1-2; 7 bases line up with TRBD1. This CDR3 region has 16 residues. V dropped 4 bases and J dropped 2; count of bases not matched to a gene: 10. Germline values: CDR1 MNHEY, CDR2 SVGAGI. The CDR3 DNA is TGTGCCAGCAGTTCAACCAACAGGGGTCTAAACTATGGCTACACCTTC. This codes for CASSSTNRGLNYGYTF.

The rearrangement uses TRBV6-5 and TRBJ1-5, with TRBD1 matching over 9 bases. V lost 6 bases and J lost 6; bases outside the gene matches: 6. There are 14 residues in the CDR3. The V gene's germline CDR1 is MNHEY and CDR2 SVGAGI. CDR3: CASRSTGGSQPQHF. In DNA, the CDR3 is TGTGCCAGCAGATCGACAGGGGGGAGTCAGCCCCAGCATTTT.

The chain recombines TRBV5-1 with TRBJ2-1; 7 nucleotides match TRBD2. Looked up from germline, CDR1 is SGHRS and CDR2 is YFSETQ. CDR3 size: 13 residues. V lost 5 bases, J lost 9 bases, and 8 bases stayed unmatched. The CDR3 is CASRVRGEGEQFF. DNA of the CDR3: TGCGCCAGCAGGGTTAGAGGGGAGGGTGAGCAGTTCTTC.